A single sample gave rise to the 30 T cell receptor beta chains below, sequenced in a study of shared clonotypes between healthy human individuals. Here immunoSEQ multiplex PCR was the method, and the copy in TCRdb shows in-frame clones only, minus some. The sample holds some 480,000 clones; about 80% are singletons and the top ten take more than 10%. The specimen was PBMCs. The origin of the receptors is a woman in her 40s in good health. Some clones in this sample may be carry-over from other donors' samples.

In DNA form, the CDR3 reads TGCGCCAGCACCGCTGGGGCAGGGCCTTACTCTGGGGCCAACGTCCTGACTTTC. It specifies CASTAGAGPYSGANVLTF. The gene calls are TRBV5-1 and TRBJ2-6, with D maybe TRBD1 (5 bases). CDR1 SGHRS and CDR2 YFSETQ come from the germline V gene. The ends were cut back, 6 bases at V and 0 bases at J, with 19 bases in the middle. The CDR3 runs to 18 residues.

The rearrangement uses TRBV5-4 and TRBJ1-4, with D uncertain. CDR3 length equals 14 residues. The V end lost 0 bases, the J end lost 7 bases, and 10 bases lay between the germline ends. The germline CDR1 and CDR2 sequences are SGHNT and YYREEE (reference sequence). The CDR3 region is CASSLEGGGEKLFF. The CDR3 region has the DNA TGTGCCAGCAGCTTGGAGGGAGGTGGTGAAAAACTGTTTTTT.

This clone has just one count. The rearrangement uses TRBV5-4 and TRBJ2-5; 7 positions agree with TRBD1. Germline values: CDR1 SGHNT, CDR2 YYREEE (reference sequence). The CDR3 extends over 14 amino acids. With V trimmed by 3 bases and J by 5 bases, 7 bases remained unmatched. Written as DNA, the CDR3 is TGTGCCAGCAGCTCCCCGACAGGGTTGGAGACCCAGTACTTC. Its translation is CASSSPTGLETQYF.

This clone was seen once. The chain carries TRBV2 and TRBJ2-5; a weak D match, TRBD1 (6 bases). The J call is in doubt because the DNA end fits TRBJ2-7 better. The CDR3 has 14 residues. Germline CDR1 is SNHLY and CDR2 is FYNNEI. The CDR3 DNA reads as TGTGCCAGCCTTATTGACAGGAGCTCCTACGAGCAGTACTTC. Protein product: CASLIDRSSYEQYF.

This clone was seen a handful of times. This chain connects TRBV4-1 to TRBJ1-1; possibly TRBD1 for D (5 bases). Trimming stripped 0 bases from V and 7 bases from J, with 21 bases between. CDR1 MGHRA and CDR2 YSYEKL come from the germline V gene. This CDR3 contains 17 residues. The CDR3 is CASSQEGRFNPRDEAFF. CDR3 coding DNA: TGCGCCAGCAGCCAAGAGGGGCGTTTTAACCCACGGGATGAAGCTTTCTTT.

On this clone: The missing conserved phenylalanine or tryptophan at the end of this CDR3 makes a read error likely. The DNA is omitted, as the CDR3 cannot be located on it reliably, and the CDR3 follows TCRdb's listing. The CDR3 loop is CASTQDPGQDLHFA. The rearrangement joins TRBV5-1 to TRBJ2-3; no DNA check was done on the table's D call, TRBD1. Germline V CDR1 and CDR2: SGHRS, YFSETQ. The CDR3 comprises 14 residues, both ends counted.

This clone was seen only once. CDR3 coding DNA: TGTGCCAGCAGCTTGCAGCGGGGATCCCAAGAGACCCAGTACTTC. Amino acid sequence: CASSLQRGSQETQYF. The chain has TRBV5-8 and TRBJ2-5, with 7 bases that match TRBD2. Trimming removed 1 base from V and 1 base from J; junction bases left unmatched: 4. Germline CDR1 reads SGHTS; CDR2 reads YDEGEE. This CDR3 spans 15 amino acids. Full variable domain (rest looked up from reference TRBV5-8 and TRBJ2-5): EAGVTQSPTHLIKTRGQQATLRCSPISGHTSVYWYQQALGLGLQFLLWYDEGEERNRGNFPPRFSGRQFPNYSSELNVNALELEDSALYLCASSLQRGSQETQYFGPGTRLLVL.

The rearrangement links TRBV6-1 to TRBJ2-2, with TRBD2 as a possible D gene (5 bases). The CDR3 spans 16 residues. The V gene lost 1 base and the J gene lost 5 bases, with 14 bases spanning the gap. CDR1 is MNHNS and CDR2 is SASEGT in the germline V gene. The CDR3: CASSEVGWERTGELFF. The CDR3 DNA follows: TGTGCCAGCAGTGAAGTTGGGTGGGAGAGAACCGGGGAGCTGTTTTTT.

As for this clone: This clone may be a read error of a much larger clone one base away. V gene TRBV5-4 combines with J gene TRBJ2-7; the D gene could be TRBD1 or TRBD2 (5 bases each). The CDR3 totals 16 residues. Deletions cut 0 bases from V and 0 bases from J, with 13 bases between. Per germline, CDR1 SGHNT and CDR2 YYREEE (reference sequence). Here the CDR3 DNA reads TGTGCCAGCAGCTTGGACTGGGACCCAGGCTCCTACGAGCAGTACTTC. This sequence encodes CASSLDWDPGSYEQYF.

This clone is a singleton in its sample. The rearrangement links TRBV7-3 to TRBJ2-2; no clear D gene. Looked up from germline, CDR1 is SGHTA and CDR2 is FQGTGA. V lost 0 bases, J lost 8 bases, and 10 bases lay in between. CDR3 length equals 14 residues. In nucleotides, the CDR3 is TGTGCCAGCAGCTTAACACGGCAAGCAGGGGAGCTGTTTTTT. Translated, it gives CASSLTRQAGELFF. Full variable domain (rest looked up from reference TRBV7-3 and TRBJ2-2): GAGVSQTPSNKVTEKGKYVELRCDPISGHTALYWYRQSLGQGPEFLIYFQGTGAADDSGLPNDRFFAVRPEGSVSTLKIQRTERGDSAVYLCASSLTRQAGELFFGEGSRLTVL.

The V call is TRBV5-1, the J call TRBJ1-4, with TRBD1 identical over 7 bases. The CDR3 is made up of 17 amino acids. V lost 0 bases, J lost 1 base, and 6 bases stayed unmatched. CDR1 and CDR2 (germline): SGHRS, YFSETQ. The CDR3 sequence: CASSLAPGGQTNEKLFF. CDR3 bases: TGCGCCAGCAGCTTGGCCCCAGGGGGGCAAACTAATGAAAAACTGTTTTTT.

The chain is built from TRBV28 and TRBJ1-2; D may be TRBD1 (5 bases). The V end lost 7 bases, the J end lost 8 bases, and 14 bases lay between the germline ends. The CDR3 is made up of 12 amino acids. CDR1 MDHEN and CDR2 SYDVKM come from the germline V gene. This chain's CDR3 is CASIRDGSGYTF. CDR3 bases: TGTGCCAGCATCAGGGACGGGTCAGGCTACACCTTC.

With respect to this clone: The junction shows a germline mismatch at one end, possibly a read error. Other DNA sequences of this sample code for an identical CDR3. The gene calls are TRBV7-2 and TRBJ2-5; D unclear. CDR3 length equals 13 residues. Per the germline V gene, CDR1 is SGHTA and CDR2 is FQGNSA. CDR3 amino acids: CASSLGPEETQYF. CDR3 nucleotide sequence: TGCGCCAGCAGCTTAGGGCCGGAGGAGACCCAGTACTTC. Based on the CDR3 plus reference TRBV7-2 and TRBJ2-5, the full variable domain is GAGVSQSPSNKVTEKGKDVELRCDPISGHTALYWYRQSLGQGLEFLIYFQGNSAPDKSGLPSDRFSAERTGGSVSTLTIQRTQQEDSAVYLCASSLGPEETQYFGPGTRLLVL.

CDR3 residues: CASTERLEAFF. Written as DNA, the CDR3 is TGTGCCAGTACCGAGCGGTTAGAAGCTTTCTTT. The chain joins TRBV19 to TRBJ1-1, with D hard to call. Per germline, CDR1 LNHDA and CDR2 SQIVND (reference sequence). Trimming pared 7 bases from V and 8 bases from J, leaving 11 bases between. The CDR3 contains 11 residues.

V gene TRBV9 combines with J gene TRBJ2-2; 7 nucleotides align to TRBD1. V lost 5 bases and J lost 5; bases outside the gene matches: 6. The CDR3 runs to 14 residues. Germline-derived CDR1 and CDR2 are SGDLS and YYNGEE. The CDR3 spells CASRGTDGTGELFF. CDR3 bases: TGTGCCAGCAGGGGGACAGACGGGACCGGGGAGCTGTTTTTT.

V usage is TRBV18 and J usage is TRBJ2-5, with TRBD1 identical over 11 bases. In germline, CDR1 is KGHSH, CDR2 LQKENI. V lost 2 bases to trimming and J lost 4 bases; unmatched junction nucleotides: 6. CDR3 length: 16 amino acids. CDR3 in DNA: TGTGCCAGCTCACCAACCGGGACAGGGGGTATAGAGACCCAGTACTTC. Protein: CASSPTGTGGIETQYF.

The V and J genes are TRBV11-2 and TRBJ2-7, with D possibly being TRBD1 or TRBD2 (5 bases each). CDR3 length equals 14 residues. From germline, CDR1 is SGHAT and CDR2 FQNNGV. Trimming left V 3 bases short and J 3 bases short, with 12 bases between. The CDR3: CASSLGRDGYEQYF. CDR3 bases: TGTGCCAGCAGCTTGGGTAGGGACGGCTACGAGCAGTACTTC.

V is TRBV5-4 and J is TRBJ2-7; 8 nucleotides match TRBD2. The CDR3 has 17 amino acids. CDR1 SGHNT and CDR2 YYREEE come from the germline V gene (reference sequence). With 4 bases clipped from V and 6 bases from J, the junction kept 18 bases outside the gene matches. Here the CDR3 reads CASSPEPGGMRLGEQYF. CDR3 bases: TGTGCCAGCAGCCCGGAACCGGGAGGGATGCGATTGGGCGAGCAGTACTTC.

The genes are TRBV18 and TRBJ2-2; D uncertain. Per germline, CDR1 KGHSH and CDR2 LQKENI. This CDR3 is built from 15 residues. Trimming cost V 3 bases and J 4 bases, with 12 bases left between them. The CDR3 nucleotides read TGTGCCAGCTCACCCGGCTCCCTGGGCACCGGGGAGCTGTTTTTT. This translates into CASSPGSLGTGELFF.

The chain is built from TRBV15 and TRBJ2-7; tentatively, D is TRBD1 (5 bases). The CDR3 contains 15 residues. Germline values: CDR1 LNHNV, CDR2 YYDKDF (reference sequence). V lost 4 bases and J 0 bases, leaving 13 bases between the germline ends. In DNA, the CDR3 is TGTGCCACCAGCAAACATCAGGGAAGCTCCTACGAGCAGTACTTC. Translated: CATSKHQGSSYEQYF.

The V gene is TRBV6-8, the J gene TRBJ2-4; possibly TRBD2 for D (6 bases). CDR1 MNHGY and CDR2 SAAAGT come from the germline V gene. The CDR3 consists of 16 residues. The ends were cut back, 6 bases at V and 3 bases at J, with 18 bases in the middle. The CDR3 protein is CASSRPLARDKNIQYF. CDR3 sequence (DNA): TGTGCCAGCAGCCGACCCCTTGCGCGGGACAAAAACATTCAGTACTTC.

V usage is TRBV4-2 and J usage is TRBJ2-7, with a possible D match to TRBD2 (6 bases). The CDR3 has 15 residues. The V end lost 1 base, the J end lost 3 bases, and 13 bases lay between the germline ends. The germline CDR1 and CDR2 sequences are LGHNA and YNFKEQ. The CDR3 bases are TGTGCCAGCAGCCAAGGAGGGCTAGCGTTCTACGAGCAGTACTTC. Its protein is CASSQGGLAFYEQYF.

The rearrangement joins TRBV10-1 to TRBJ2-2, with TRBD2 matching over 9 bases. The CDR3 runs 14 residues. CDR1 and CDR2 (germline): WNHNN, SYGVQD (reference sequence). The trim removed 11 bases at V and 2 bases at J, leaving 6 bases unmatched. CDR3 residues: CASSTSGNTGELFF. The DNA of the CDR3 is TGCGCCTCATCGACTAGCGGAAACACCGGGGAGCTGTTTTTT.

V is TRBV25-1 and J is TRBJ1-6, with 9 bases identical to TRBD1. Losses at the gene ends were 4 bases for V and 7 bases for J; bases not matched to a gene: 5. Germline V gene sequence: CDR1 MGHDK, CDR2 SYGVNS. The CDR3 extends over 15 amino acids. This chain's CDR3 is CASSATQGANSPLHF. The CDR3 nucleotides are TGTGCCAGCAGTGCCACACAGGGGGCGAATTCACCCCTCCACTTT.

A few counts support this clone. Other DNA sequences in this sample translate to the same CDR3. The V and J genes are TRBV28 and TRBJ1-1; TRBD1 aligns across 10 bases. The CDR3 consists of 16 residues. Trimming removed 3 bases from V and 5 bases from J; junction bases left unmatched: 9. CDR1 is MDHEN and CDR2 is SYDVKM in the germline V gene. As DNA, the CDR3 is TGTGCCAGCAGTTTCCCTTGGACAGGGGGAGAGACTGAAGCTTTCTTT. Its protein product is CASSFPWTGGETEAFF.

The genes are TRBV30 and TRBJ1-1; no firm D call. Trimming took off 4 bases at V and 2 bases at J, with 14 bases between the two ends. The length of the CDR3 is 14 residues. Germline V gene lookup returns CDR1 GTSNPN and CDR2 SVGIG (reference sequence). The CDR3 DNA follows: TGTGCCTGGATCAGAGGCCAGTATAACACTGAAGCTTTCTTT. Protein product: CAWIRGQYNTEAFF. Full variable domain (missing parts from reference TRBV30 and TRBJ1-1): SQTIHQWPATLVQPVGSPLSLECTVEGTSNPNLYWYRQAAGRGLQLLFYSVGIGQISSEVPQNLSASRPQDRQFILSSKKLLLSDSGFYLCAWIRGQYNTEAFFGQGTRLTVV.

This rearrangement joins TRBV7-3 to TRBJ2-3, with 9 bases aligning to TRBD2. Trimming at V came to 2 bases and at J to 4 bases, leaving 4 bases not matched to a gene. The CDR3 is 15 residues long. Germline V CDR1 and CDR2: SGHTA, FQGTGA. CDR3 loop: CASSLGTSHADTQYF. In DNA, the CDR3 is TGTGCCAGCAGCTTAGGGACTAGCCACGCAGATACGCAGTATTTT.

The chain is built from TRBV7-8 and TRBJ1-1, with D unclear. This CDR3 contains 13 residues. V lost 3 bases to trimming and J lost 4 bases, with 9 bases between them. In germline, CDR1 is SGHVS, CDR2 FQNEAQ. DNA of the CDR3: TGTGCCAGCAGCTTTGGGGTTCGCACTGAAGCTTTCTTT. It yields the protein CASSFGVRTEAFF.

The rearrangement links TRBV9 to TRBJ2-1; TRBD1 agrees at 9 bases. In germline, CDR1 is SGDLS, CDR2 YYNGEE. J was trimmed by 8 bases and V by 6 bases; bases with no gene match: 6. The CDR3 sequence is 13 residues long. The CDR3 DNA follows: TGTGCCAGCACGGGACAGGGTCTCCATGAGCAGTTCTTC. It yields the protein CASTGQGLHEQFF.

The chain carries TRBV5-6 and TRBJ2-7; D may be TRBD1 (6 bases). Trimming left V 2 bases short and J 0 bases short, with 9 bases between. Germline CDR1 SGHDT, CDR2 YYEEEE. The CDR3 consists of 14 residues. CDR3 in amino acids: CASSFDRRSYEQYF. The CDR3, as DNA: TGTGCCAGCAGCTTCGACAGGCGCTCCTACGAGCAGTACTTC.